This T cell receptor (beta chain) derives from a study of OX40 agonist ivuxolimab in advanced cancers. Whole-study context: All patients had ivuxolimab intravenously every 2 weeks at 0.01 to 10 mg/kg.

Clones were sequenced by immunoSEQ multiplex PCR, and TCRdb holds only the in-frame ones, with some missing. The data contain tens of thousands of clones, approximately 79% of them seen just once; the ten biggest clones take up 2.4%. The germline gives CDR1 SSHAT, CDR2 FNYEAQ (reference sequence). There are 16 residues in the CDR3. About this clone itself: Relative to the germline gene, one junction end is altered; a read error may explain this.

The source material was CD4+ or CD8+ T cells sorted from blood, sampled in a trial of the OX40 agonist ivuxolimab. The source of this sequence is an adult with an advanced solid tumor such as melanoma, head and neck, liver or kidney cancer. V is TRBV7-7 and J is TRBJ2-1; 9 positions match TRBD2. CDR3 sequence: CASSLGSGRSNNEQFF. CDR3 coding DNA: TGTGCTAGCAGCTTGGGCAGCGGGAGGTCAAACAATGAGCAGTTCTTC.